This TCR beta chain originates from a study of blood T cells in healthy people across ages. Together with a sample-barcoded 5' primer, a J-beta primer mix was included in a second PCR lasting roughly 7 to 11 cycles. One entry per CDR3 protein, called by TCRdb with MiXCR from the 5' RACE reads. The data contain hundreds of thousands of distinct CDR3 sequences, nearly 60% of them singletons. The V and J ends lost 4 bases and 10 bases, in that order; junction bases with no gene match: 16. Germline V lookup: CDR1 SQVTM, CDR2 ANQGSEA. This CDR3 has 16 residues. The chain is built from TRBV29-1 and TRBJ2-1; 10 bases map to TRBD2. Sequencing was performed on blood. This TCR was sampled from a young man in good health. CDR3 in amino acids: CSVVASGSEWVLEQFF. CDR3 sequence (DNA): TGCAGCGTTGTGGCTAGCGGGAGTGAGTGGGTTTTGGAGCAGTTCTTC.